The T cell receptor beta chain described here comes from a study of early T cells in non-severe SARS-CoV-2 infection. As for the study in general: The authors sequenced bulk RNA from unsorted whole blood, leaving chains unpaired.

To note about this clonotype: As yet, its antigen is unknown.

Findings and caveats of the study: The VDJdb matching leaned toward anti-spike CD8 responses and overlooked private and CD4 specificities.

Molecules of cDNA were individually given unique molecular identifiers that were attached to them. MiXCR was run by TCRdb on the 5' RACE reads, yielding one entry per CDR3 protein. The sample contains 70,000 or so distinct CDR3 sequences, around 12% of which appear only once. The sample taken for sequencing was whole blood. The sequence came from an adult who was a healthcare worker with PCR-confirmed SARS-CoV-2 infection or an uninfected control (not recorded which).

CDR3 in DNA: TGTGCCAGCAGCCCAGGAAGGCTGCCTAGCGGCTTCTACGAGCAGTACTTC. Translating it yields CASSPGRLPSGFYEQYF. The rearrangement joins TRBV7-8 to TRBJ2-7; the match to TRBD2 covers 7 bases. The length of the CDR3 is 17 residues. With 5 bases clipped from V and 3 bases from J, the junction kept 16 bases outside the gene matches. From germline, CDR1 is SGHVS and CDR2 FQNEAQ.